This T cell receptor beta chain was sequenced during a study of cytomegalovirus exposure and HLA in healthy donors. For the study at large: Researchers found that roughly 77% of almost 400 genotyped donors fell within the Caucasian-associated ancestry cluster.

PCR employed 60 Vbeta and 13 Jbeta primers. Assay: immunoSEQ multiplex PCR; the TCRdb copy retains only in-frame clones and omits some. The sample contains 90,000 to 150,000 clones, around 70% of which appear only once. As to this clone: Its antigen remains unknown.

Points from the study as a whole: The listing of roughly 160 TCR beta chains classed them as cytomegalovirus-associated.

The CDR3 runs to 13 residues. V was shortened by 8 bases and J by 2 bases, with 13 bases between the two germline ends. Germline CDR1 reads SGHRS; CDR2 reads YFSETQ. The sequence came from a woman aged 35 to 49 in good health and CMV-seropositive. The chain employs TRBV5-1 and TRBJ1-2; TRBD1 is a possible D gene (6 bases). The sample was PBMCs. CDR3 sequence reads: CASSFGTNYGYTF. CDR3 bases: TGCGCCAGTTCCTTCGGGACAAACTATGGCTACACCTTC.